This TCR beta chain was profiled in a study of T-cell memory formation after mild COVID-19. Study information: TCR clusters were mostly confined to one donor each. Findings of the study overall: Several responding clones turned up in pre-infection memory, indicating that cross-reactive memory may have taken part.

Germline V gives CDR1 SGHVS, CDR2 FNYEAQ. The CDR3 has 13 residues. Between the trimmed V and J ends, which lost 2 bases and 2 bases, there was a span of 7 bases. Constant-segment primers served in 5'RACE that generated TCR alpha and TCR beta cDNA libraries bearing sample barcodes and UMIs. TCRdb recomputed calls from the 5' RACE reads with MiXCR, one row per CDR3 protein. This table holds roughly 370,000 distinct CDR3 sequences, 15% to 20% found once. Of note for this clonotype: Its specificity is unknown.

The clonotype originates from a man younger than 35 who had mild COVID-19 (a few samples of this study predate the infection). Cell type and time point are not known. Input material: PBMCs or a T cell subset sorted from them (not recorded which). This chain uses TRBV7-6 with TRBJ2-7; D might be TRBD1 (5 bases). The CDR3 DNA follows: TGTGCCAGCAGCTTAAAAGGGGCCTACGAGCAGTACTTC. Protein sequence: CASSLKGAYEQYF.